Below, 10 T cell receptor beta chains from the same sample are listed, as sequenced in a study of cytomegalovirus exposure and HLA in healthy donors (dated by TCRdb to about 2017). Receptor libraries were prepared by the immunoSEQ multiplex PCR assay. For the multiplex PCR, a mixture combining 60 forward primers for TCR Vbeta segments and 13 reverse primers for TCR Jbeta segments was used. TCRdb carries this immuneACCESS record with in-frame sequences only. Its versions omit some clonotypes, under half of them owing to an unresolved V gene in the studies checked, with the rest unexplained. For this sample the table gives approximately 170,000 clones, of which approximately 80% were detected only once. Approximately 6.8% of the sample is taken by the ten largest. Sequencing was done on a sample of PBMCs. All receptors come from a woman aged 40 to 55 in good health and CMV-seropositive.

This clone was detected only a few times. The CDR3 is CASSVEGLAANEQFF. DNA for the CDR3: TGTGCCAGCAGCGTAGAGGGACTAGCGGCCAATGAGCAGTTCTTC. The V call is TRBV9, the J call TRBJ2-1, with 11 positions matching TRBD2. V was pared by 0 bases and J by 6 bases, with 2 bases of the junction left unmatched. This CDR3 has 15 amino acids. CDR1 and CDR2 (germline): SGDLS, YYNGEE.

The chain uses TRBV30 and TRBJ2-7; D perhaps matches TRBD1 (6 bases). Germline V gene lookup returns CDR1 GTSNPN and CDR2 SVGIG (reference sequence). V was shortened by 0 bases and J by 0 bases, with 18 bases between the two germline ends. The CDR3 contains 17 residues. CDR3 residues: CAWSVGFELDSSYEQYF. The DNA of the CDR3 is TGTGCCTGGAGTGTAGGGTTCGAACTGGACAGCTCCTACGAGCAGTACTTC.

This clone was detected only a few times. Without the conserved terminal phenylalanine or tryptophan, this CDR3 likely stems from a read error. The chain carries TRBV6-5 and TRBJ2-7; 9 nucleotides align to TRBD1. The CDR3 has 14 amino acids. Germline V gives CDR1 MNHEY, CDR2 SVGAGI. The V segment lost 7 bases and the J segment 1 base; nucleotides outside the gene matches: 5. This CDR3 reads CASTRTGVSYEQYS. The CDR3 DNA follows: TGTGCCAGCACCCGGACAGGGGTATCCTACGAGCAGTACTCC.

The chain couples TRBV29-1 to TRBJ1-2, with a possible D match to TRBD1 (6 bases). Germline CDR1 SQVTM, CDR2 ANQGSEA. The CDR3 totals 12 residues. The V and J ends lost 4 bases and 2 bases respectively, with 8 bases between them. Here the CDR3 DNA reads TGCAGCGTTGGACAGGACAACTATGGCTACACCTTC. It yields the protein CSVGQDNYGYTF.

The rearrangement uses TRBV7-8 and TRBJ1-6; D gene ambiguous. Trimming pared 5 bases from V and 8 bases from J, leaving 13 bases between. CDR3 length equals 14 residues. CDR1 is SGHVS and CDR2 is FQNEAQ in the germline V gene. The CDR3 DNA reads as TGTGCCAGCAGCCCCCCAGTCCCCGATTCACCCCTCCACTTT. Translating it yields CASSPPVPDSPLHF. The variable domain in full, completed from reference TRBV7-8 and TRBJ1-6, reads GAGVSQSPRYKVAKRGQDVALRCDPISGHVSLFWYQQALGQGPEFLTYFQNEAQLDKSGLPSDRFFAERPEGSVSTLKIQRTQQEDSAVYLCASSPPVPDSPLHFGNGTRLTVT.

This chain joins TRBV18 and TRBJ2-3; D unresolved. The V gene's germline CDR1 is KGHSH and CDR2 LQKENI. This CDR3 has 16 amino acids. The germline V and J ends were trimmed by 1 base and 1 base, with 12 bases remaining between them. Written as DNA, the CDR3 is TGTGCCAGCTCACCACGCCCAGTTCCCGGCACAGATACGCAGTATTTT. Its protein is CASSPRPVPGTDTQYF. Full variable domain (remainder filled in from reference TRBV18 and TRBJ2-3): NAGVMQNPRHLVRRRGQEARLRCSPMKGHSHVYWYRQLPEEGLKFMVYLQKENIIDESGMPKERFSAEFPKEGPSILRIQQVVRGDSAAYFCASSPRPVPGTDTQYFGPGTRLTVL.

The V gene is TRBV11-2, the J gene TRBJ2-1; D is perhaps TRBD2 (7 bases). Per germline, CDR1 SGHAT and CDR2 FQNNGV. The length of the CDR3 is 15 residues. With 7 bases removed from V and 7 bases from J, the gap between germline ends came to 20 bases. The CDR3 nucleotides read TGTGCCAGCACCCCGGGCCGGGGGGCGGGAAATGAGCAGTTCTTC. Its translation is CASTPGRGAGNEQFF.

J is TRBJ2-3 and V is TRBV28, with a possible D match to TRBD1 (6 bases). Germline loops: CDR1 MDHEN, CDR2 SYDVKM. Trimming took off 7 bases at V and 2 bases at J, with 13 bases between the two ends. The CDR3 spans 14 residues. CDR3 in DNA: TGTGCCAGCAAGATACAGGGACCCACAGATACGCAGTATTTT. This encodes CASKIQGPTDTQYF.

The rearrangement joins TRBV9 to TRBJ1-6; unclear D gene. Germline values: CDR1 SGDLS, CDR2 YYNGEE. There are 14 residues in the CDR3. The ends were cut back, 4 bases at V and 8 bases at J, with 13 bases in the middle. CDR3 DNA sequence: TGTGCCAGCAGCCCCCGACTGACTGATTCACCCCTCCACTTT. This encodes CASSPRLTDSPLHF.

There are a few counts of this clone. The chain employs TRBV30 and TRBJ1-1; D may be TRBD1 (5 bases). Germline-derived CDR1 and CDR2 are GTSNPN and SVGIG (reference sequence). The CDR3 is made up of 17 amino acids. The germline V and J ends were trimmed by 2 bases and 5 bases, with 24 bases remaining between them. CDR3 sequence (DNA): TGTGCCTGGAGTAGATTCAGGGATCTTTTCGCGGGGACTGAAGCTTTCTTT. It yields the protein CAWSRFRDLFAGTEAFF.